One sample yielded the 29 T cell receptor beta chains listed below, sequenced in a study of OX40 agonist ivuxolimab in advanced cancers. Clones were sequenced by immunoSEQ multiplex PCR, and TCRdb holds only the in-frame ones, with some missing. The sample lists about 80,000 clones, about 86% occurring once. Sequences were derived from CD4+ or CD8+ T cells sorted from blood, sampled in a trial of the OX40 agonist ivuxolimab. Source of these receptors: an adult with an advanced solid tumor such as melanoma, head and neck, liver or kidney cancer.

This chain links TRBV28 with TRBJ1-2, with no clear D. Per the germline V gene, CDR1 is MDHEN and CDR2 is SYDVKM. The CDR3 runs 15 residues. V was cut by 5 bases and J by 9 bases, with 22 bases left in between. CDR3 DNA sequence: TGTGCCAGCAGTCCATACTCTACCGGGCCTCCTCGCTACACCTTC. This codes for CASSPYSTGPPRYTF.

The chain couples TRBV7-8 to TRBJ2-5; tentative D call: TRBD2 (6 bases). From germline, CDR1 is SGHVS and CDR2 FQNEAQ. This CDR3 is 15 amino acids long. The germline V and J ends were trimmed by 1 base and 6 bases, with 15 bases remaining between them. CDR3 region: CASSLGRDLGKTQYF. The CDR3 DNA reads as TGTGCCAGCAGCTTAGGGCGGGACCTAGGAAAGACCCAGTACTTC.

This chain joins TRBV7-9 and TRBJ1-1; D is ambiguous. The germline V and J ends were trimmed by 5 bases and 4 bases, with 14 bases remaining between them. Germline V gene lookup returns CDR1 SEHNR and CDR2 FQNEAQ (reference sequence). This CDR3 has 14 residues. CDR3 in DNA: TGTGCCAGCAGCCCACCAGTCGGCTCCACTGAAGCTTTCTTT. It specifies CASSPPVGSTEAFF.

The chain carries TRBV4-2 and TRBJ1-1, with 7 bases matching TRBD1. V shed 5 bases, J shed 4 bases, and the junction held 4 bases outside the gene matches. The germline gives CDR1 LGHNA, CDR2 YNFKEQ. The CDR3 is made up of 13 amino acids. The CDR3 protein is CASSLTGVTEAFF. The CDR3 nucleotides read TGTGCCAGCAGCTTAACAGGGGTCACTGAAGCTTTCTTT.

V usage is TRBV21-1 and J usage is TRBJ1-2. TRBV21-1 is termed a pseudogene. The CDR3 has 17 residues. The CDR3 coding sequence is TGTGCCAGCAGCAAAATGCCCCCATGGGGGGGGGCTTGTGGCTACACCTTC. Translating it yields CASSKMPPWGGACGYTF.

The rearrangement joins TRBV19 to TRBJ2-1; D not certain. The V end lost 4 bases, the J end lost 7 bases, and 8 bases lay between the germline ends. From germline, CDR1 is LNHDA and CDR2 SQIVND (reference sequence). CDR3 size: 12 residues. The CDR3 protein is CASSTFLNEQFF. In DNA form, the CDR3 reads TGTGCCAGTAGTACATTTCTAAATGAGCAGTTCTTC.

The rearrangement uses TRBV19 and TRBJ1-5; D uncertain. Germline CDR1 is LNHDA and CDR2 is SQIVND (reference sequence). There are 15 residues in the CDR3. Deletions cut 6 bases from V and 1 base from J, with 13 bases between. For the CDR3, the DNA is TGTGCCAGTAGATGGGTCGCCGGGAGCAATCAGCCCCAGCATTTT. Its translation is CASRWVAGSNQPQHF.

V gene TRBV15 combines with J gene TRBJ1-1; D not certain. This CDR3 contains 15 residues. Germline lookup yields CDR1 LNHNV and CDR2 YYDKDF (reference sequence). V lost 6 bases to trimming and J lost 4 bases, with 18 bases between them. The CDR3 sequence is CATSPGEAASTEAFF. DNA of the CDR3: TGTGCCACCAGTCCCGGGGAAGCCGCCAGCACTGAAGCTTTCTTT.

The CDR3: CASSQDRQYEQYF. The CDR3 coding sequence is TGTGCCAGCAGCCAAGATAGGCAGTACGAGCAGTACTTC. The chain uses TRBV5-4 and TRBJ2-7; D unresolved. Looked up from germline, CDR1 is SGHNT and CDR2 is YYREEE (reference sequence). The CDR3 runs 13 residues. V gave up 4 bases and J gave up 4 bases, with 12 bases separating them.

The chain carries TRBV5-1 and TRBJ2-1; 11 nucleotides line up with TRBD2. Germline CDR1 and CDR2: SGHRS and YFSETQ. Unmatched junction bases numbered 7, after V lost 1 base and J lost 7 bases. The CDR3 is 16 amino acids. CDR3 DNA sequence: TGCGCCAGCAGCTTGACTAGCGGGGGCCCAGGGAATGAGCAGTTCTTC. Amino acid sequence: CASSLTSGGPGNEQFF.

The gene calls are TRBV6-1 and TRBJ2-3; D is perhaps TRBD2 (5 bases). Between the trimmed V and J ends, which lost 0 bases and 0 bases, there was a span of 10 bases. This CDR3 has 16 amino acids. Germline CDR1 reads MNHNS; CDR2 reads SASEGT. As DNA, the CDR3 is TGTGCCAGCAGTGAAGCCTTCGGAGGAAGCACAGATACGCAGTATTTT. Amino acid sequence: CASSEAFGGSTDTQYF.

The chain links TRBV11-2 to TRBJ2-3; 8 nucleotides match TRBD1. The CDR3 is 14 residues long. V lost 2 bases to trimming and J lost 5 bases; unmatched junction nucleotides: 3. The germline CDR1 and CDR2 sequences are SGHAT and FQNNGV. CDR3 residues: CASSLYTGGDTQYF. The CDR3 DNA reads TGTGCCAGCAGCTTATATACAGGGGGAGATACGCAGTATTTT.

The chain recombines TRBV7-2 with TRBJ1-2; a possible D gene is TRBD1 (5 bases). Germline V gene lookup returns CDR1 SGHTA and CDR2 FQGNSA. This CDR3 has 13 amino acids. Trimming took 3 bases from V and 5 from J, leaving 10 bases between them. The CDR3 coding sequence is TGTGCCAGCAGCTTCTTGACAGATTATGGCTACACCTTC. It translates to CASSFLTDYGYTF.

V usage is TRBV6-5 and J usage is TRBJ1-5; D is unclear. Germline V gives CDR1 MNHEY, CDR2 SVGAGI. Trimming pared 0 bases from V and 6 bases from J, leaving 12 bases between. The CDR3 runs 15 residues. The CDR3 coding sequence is TGTGCCAGCAGTTACTCGGCGGGAAGTAGTCAGCCCCAGCATTTT. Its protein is CASSYSAGSSQPQHF.

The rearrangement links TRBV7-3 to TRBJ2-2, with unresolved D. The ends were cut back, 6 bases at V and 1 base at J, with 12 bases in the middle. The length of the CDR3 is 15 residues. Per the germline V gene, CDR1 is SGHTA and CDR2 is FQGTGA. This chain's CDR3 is CASSIHPMNTGELFF. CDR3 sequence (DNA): TGTGCCAGCAGTATACACCCGATGAACACCGGGGAGCTGTTTTTT. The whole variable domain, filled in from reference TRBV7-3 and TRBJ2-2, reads GAGVSQTPSNKVTEKGKYVELRCDPISGHTALYWYRQSLGQGPEFLIYFQGTGAADDSGLPNDRFFAVRPEGSVSTLKIQRTERGDSAVYLCASSIHPMNTGELFFGEGSRLTVL.

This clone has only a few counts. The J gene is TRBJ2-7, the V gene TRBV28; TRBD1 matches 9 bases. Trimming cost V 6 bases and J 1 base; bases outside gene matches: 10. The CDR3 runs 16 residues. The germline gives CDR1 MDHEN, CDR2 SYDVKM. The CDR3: CASSPLGTGLSYEQYF. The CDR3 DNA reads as TGTGCCAGCAGCCCCTTGGGGACAGGGCTATCCTACGAGCAGTACTTC. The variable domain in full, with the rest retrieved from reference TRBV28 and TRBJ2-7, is DVKVTQSSRYLVKRTGEKVFLECVQDMDHENMFWYRQDPGLGLRLIYFSYDVKMKEKGDIPEGYSVSREKKERFSLILESASTNQTSMYLCASSPLGTGLSYEQYFGPGTRLTVT.

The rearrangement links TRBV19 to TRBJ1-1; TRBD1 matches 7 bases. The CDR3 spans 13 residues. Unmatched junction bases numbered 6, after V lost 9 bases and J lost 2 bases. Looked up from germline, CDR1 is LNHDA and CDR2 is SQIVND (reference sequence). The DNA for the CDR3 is TGTGCCAGCCGGGACAGATTAAACACTGAAGCTTTCTTT. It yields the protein CASRDRLNTEAFF.

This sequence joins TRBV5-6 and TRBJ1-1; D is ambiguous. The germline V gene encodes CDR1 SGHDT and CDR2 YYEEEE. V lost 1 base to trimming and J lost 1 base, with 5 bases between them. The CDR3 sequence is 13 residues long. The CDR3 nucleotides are TGTGCCAGCAGCTTGACAGCGAACACTGAAGCTTTCTTT. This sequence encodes CASSLTANTEAFF.

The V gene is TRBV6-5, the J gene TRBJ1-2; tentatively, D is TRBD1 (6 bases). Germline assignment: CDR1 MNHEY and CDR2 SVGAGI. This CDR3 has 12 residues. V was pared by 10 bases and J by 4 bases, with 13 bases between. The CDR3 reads CATLRGAYGYTF. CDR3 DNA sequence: TGTGCCACTCTCAGGGGAGCCTATGGCTACACCTTC.

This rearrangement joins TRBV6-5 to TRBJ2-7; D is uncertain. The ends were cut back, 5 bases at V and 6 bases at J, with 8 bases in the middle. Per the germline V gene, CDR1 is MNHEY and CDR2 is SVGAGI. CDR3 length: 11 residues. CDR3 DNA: TGTGCCAGCAGTGATGTCATCGAGCAGTACTTC. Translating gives CASSDVIEQYF.

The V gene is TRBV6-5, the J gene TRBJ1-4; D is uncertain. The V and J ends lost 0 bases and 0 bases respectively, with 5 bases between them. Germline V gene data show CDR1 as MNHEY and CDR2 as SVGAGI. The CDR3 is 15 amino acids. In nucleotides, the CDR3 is TGTGCCAGCAGTTACTCCGGGACAACTAATGAAAAACTGTTTTTT. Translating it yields CASSYSGTTNEKLFF.

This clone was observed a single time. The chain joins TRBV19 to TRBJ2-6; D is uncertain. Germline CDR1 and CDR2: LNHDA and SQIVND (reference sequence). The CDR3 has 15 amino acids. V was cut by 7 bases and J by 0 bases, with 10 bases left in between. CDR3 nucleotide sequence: TGTGCCAGTATCGACACTTTCTCTGGGGCCAACGTCCTGACTTTC. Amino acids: CASIDTFSGANVLTF.

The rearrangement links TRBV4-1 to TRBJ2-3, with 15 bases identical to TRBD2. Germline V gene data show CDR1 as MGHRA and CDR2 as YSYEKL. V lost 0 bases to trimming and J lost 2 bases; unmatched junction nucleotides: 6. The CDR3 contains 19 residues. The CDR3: CASSQDWTSGRDDTDTQYF. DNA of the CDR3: TGCGCCAGCAGCCAAGATTGGACTAGCGGGAGGGATGACACAGATACGCAGTATTTT.

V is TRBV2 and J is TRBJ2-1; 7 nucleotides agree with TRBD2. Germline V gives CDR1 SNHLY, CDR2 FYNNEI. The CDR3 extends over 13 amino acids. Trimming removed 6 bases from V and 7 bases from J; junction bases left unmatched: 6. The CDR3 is CASRAGAVNEQFF. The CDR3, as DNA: TGTGCCAGCAGGGCGGGAGCGGTAAATGAGCAGTTCTTC. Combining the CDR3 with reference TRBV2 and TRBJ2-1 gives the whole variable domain EPEVTQTPSHQVTQMGQEVILRCVPISNHLYFYWYRQILGQKVEFLVSFYNNEISEKSEIFDDQFSVERPDGSNFTLKIRSTKLEDSAMYFCASRAGAVNEQFFGPGTRLTVL.

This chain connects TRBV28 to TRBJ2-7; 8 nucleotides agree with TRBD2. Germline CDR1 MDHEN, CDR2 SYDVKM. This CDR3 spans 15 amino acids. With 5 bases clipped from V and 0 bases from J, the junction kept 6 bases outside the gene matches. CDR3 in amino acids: CASSRPAGGSYEQYF. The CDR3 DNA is TGTGCCAGCAGTCGTCCGGCGGGGGGCTCCTACGAGCAGTACTTC. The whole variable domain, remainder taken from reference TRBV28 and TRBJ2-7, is DVKVTQSSRYLVKRTGEKVFLECVQDMDHENMFWYRQDPGLGLRLIYFSYDVKMKEKGDIPEGYSVSREKKERFSLILESASTNQTSMYLCASSRPAGGSYEQYFGPGTRLTVT.

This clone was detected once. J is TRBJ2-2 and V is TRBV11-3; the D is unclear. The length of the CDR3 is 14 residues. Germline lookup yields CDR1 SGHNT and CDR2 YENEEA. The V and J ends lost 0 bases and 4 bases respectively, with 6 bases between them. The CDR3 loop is CASSLDFGTGELFF. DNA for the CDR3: TGTGCCAGCAGCTTAGATTTCGGCACCGGGGAGCTGTTTTTT.

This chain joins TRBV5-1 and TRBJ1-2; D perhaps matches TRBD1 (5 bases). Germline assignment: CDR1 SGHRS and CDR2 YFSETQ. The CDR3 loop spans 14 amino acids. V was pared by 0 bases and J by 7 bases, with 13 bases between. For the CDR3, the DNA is TGCGCCAGCAGCTTGGACAGGATAGAGGTTGGCTACACCTTC. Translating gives CASSLDRIEVGYTF.

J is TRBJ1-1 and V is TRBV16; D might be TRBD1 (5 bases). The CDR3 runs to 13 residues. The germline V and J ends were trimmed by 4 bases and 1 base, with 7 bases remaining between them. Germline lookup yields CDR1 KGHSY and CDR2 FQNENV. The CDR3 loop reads CASSPTGNTEAFF. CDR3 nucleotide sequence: TGTGCCAGCAGCCCTACAGGGAACACTGAAGCTTTCTTT.

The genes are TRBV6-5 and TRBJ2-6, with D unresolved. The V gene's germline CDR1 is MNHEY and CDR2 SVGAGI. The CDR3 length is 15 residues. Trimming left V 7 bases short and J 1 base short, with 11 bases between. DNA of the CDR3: TGTGCCAGCACCCACCCGGGTTCTGGGGCCAACGTCCTGACTTTC. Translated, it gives CASTHPGSGANVLTF.